This T cell receptor beta chain stems from a study of blood T cells in healthy people across ages. This clonotype has only a few counts. Trimming cost V 4 bases and J 6 bases, with 19 bases left between them. The germline V gene encodes CDR1 MNHEY and CDR2 SMNVEV (reference sequence). This CDR3 region has 15 residues. The authors ran a second PCR of about 7 to 12 cycles using a sample-barcoded 5' primer and a J-beta primer mix. TCRdb re-derived calls from the 5' RACE reads in MiXCR, one entry per CDR3 protein. The sample has 900,000 to 950,000 distinct CDR3 sequences; about 28% are singletons. The sample also formed part of further work on T cells of mothers and their children.

J is TRBJ2-7 and V is TRBV27; possibly TRBD1 for D (5 bases). Sequencing was done on a sample of blood. The clonotype was recovered from a woman aged 35 to 49 in good health. The CDR3: CASSYLRVSGGEQYF. The CDR3 coding sequence is TGTGCCAGCAGTTACCTCAGGGTTTCGGGCGGCGAGCAGTACTTC.